The next 25 T cell receptor beta chains were all read from a single sample in a study of T cell clonotyping in hematopoietic cell transplantation. Generated by immunoSEQ multiplex PCR, the TCRdb table keeps only in-frame clones and is missing some. The repertoire has 35,000 to 45,000 clones, around 94% of them found once; the top ten carry less than 1%. The sample consisted of peripheral blood mononuclear cells. All receptors derive from a woman aged 50 to 60 in good health. Some clones in this sample may be carry-over from other donors' samples.

This clone came up once. The CDR3 nucleotides are TGTGCCAGCAGCTCCGAGGACACAGATACGCAGTATTTT. Protein product: CASSSEDTDTQYF. This sequence joins TRBV7-8 and TRBJ2-3; no firm D call. The CDR3 is 13 residues long. The germline V gene encodes CDR1 SGHVS and CDR2 FQNEAQ. The germline V and J ends were trimmed by 4 bases and 2 bases, with 7 bases remaining between them.

V gene TRBV6-6 combines with J gene TRBJ2-3; no definite D call. Trimming removed 6 bases at V and 5 bases at J, with 9 bases between. The germline V gene encodes CDR1 MNHNY and CDR2 SVGAGI (reference sequence). The CDR3 is 12 residues long. CDR3 sequence reads: CASSLRRDTQYF. In nucleotides, the CDR3 is TGTGCCAGCAGCCTCAGAAGAGATACGCAGTATTTT.

The rearrangement joins TRBV7-2 to TRBJ1-2; 9 bases are a match to TRBD1. The CDR3 has 14 amino acids. V gave up 4 bases and J gave up 2 bases; unmatched junction bases: 2. Germline V gives CDR1 SGHTA, CDR2 FQGNSA. CDR3: CASSSGQGNYGYTF. DNA for the CDR3: TGTGCCAGCAGCTCGGGACAGGGCAACTATGGCTACACCTTC. Filled out from reference TRBV7-2 and TRBJ1-2, the complete variable domain reads GAGVSQSPSNKVTEKGKDVELRCDPISGHTALYWYRQSLGQGLEFLIYFQGNSAPDKSGLPSDRFSAERTGGSVSTLTIQRTQQEDSAVYLCASSSGQGNYGYTFGSGTRLTVV.

This chain links TRBV29-1 with TRBJ1-2; maybe TRBD1 (5 bases). Germline CDR1 and CDR2: SQVTM and ANQGSEA. V lost 6 bases and J lost 1, with 9 bases in between. There are 12 residues in the CDR3. CDR3 nucleotide sequence: TGCAGCGTGGCAGGGAATAACTATGGCTACACCTTC. It is translated as CSVAGNNYGYTF.

The chain employs TRBV27 and TRBJ1-2, with D possibly being TRBD1 (6 bases). V was clipped by 4 bases and J by 0 bases, with 12 bases between them. This CDR3 spans 15 amino acids. Looked up from germline, CDR1 is MNHEY and CDR2 is SMNVEV (reference sequence). The CDR3 bases are TGTGCCAGCAGTTCACCGGGGGGCACTAACTATGGCTACACCTTC. Translation gives CASSSPGGTNYGYTF.

The chain is built from TRBV19 and TRBJ1-5; D is undetermined. CDR1 is LNHDA, CDR2 SQIVND, per germline (reference sequence). This CDR3 region has 14 residues. Trimming stripped 2 bases from V and 0 bases from J, with 5 bases between. The CDR3 spells CASSILDSNQPQHF. Written as DNA, the CDR3 is TGTGCCAGTAGTATACTGGATAGCAATCAGCCCCAGCATTTT.

The chain has TRBV7-6 and TRBJ1-3; possible D gene TRBD1, 6 bases. V shed 2 bases and J shed 2 bases, with 16 bases lying between them. There are 17 residues in the CDR3. Germline V lookup: CDR1 SGHVS, CDR2 FNYEAQ. The CDR3 loop reads CASSLTGGGKTGNTIYF. DNA for the CDR3: TGTGCCAGCAGCTTAACGGGAGGGGGTAAAACTGGAAACACCATATATTTT.

This clone was recorded a few times. This chain connects TRBV6-4 to TRBJ2-7; 8 bases match TRBD2. The CDR3 consists of 16 residues. J gave up 0 bases and V 8 bases, and 12 bases lay outside the gene matches. CDR1 MRHNA and CDR2 SNTAGT come from the germline V gene. The CDR3 DNA sequence: TGTGCCAGCGTGGGGTTGGGCGGGGGGCCCTCCTACGAGCAGTACTTC. Translated: CASVGLGGGPSYEQYF.

This sequence joins TRBV6-5 and TRBJ2-7, with 9 bases that match TRBD1. This CDR3 contains 15 residues. V was pared by 6 bases and J by 3 bases, with 9 bases of the junction left unmatched. The V gene's germline CDR1 is MNHEY and CDR2 SVGAGI. The CDR3 nucleotides read TGTGCCAGCAGCCAGCTATCGACAGGGGGCTACGAGCAGTACTTC. It is translated as CASSQLSTGGYEQYF.

The chain joins TRBV5-6 to TRBJ2-7; TRBD1 matches 9 bases. The CDR3 is 15 amino acids. J lost 6 bases, V lost 0 bases, and 7 bases had no gene match. Germline CDR1 reads SGHDT; CDR2 reads YYEEEE. The CDR3 DNA reads TGTGCCAGCAGCTTGGCAGGGACAGGGTATTTCGAGCAGTACTTC. Amino acid sequence: CASSLAGTGYFEQYF.

The chain joins TRBV5-1 to TRBJ1-1; D gene uncertain. The ends were cut back, 1 base at V and 4 bases at J, with 14 bases in the middle. This CDR3 has 15 amino acids. From germline, CDR1 is SGHRS and CDR2 YFSETQ. The CDR3 sequence is CASSLYDMRATEAFF. CDR3 nucleotides: TGCGCCAGCAGCTTGTACGACATGCGGGCCACTGAAGCTTTCTTT. Looking up the rest from reference TRBV5-1 and TRBJ1-1 gives the full variable domain: KAGVTQTPRYLIKTRGQQVTLSCSPISGHRSVSWYQQTPGQGLQFLFEYFSETQRNKGNFPGRFSGRQFSNSRSEMNVSTLELGDSALYLCASSLYDMRATEAFFGQGTRLTVV.

This chain connects TRBV4-2 to TRBJ2-7; D remains unclear. Looked up from germline, CDR1 is LGHNA and CDR2 is YNFKEQ. The CDR3 loop spans 14 amino acids. The V end lost 4 bases, the J end lost 5 bases, and 15 bases lay between the germline ends. The CDR3 loop is CASSPTRARNEQYF. DNA of the CDR3: TGTGCCAGCAGCCCCACGAGAGCTCGGAACGAGCAGTACTTC.

V and J are TRBV11-3 and TRBJ1-6; 8 bases are shared with TRBD1. The CDR3 is made up of 15 amino acids. Germline V lookup: CDR1 SGHNT, CDR2 YENEEA. J lost 7 bases, V lost 2 bases, and 4 bases had no gene match. The DNA of the CDR3 is TGTGCCAGCAGCTTACCCCGACAGGGGAATTCACCCCTCCACTTT. It encodes CASSLPRQGNSPLHF.

The V call is TRBV5-1, the J call TRBJ1-2; 7 bases fit TRBD1. With 4 bases clipped from V and 3 bases from J, the junction kept 6 bases outside the gene matches. This CDR3 has 14 amino acids. Germline CDR1 is SGHRS and CDR2 is YFSETQ. Here the CDR3 reads CASSIRDSYYGYTF. The DNA of the CDR3 is TGCGCCAGCAGCATACGGGACAGTTACTATGGCTACACCTTC.

This chain links TRBV19 with TRBJ1-5, with a weak D call TRBD1 (5 bases). The V and J ends lost 3 bases and 2 bases respectively, with 8 bases between them. The CDR3 extends over 14 amino acids. CDR1 is LNHDA, CDR2 SQIVND, per germline (reference sequence). The CDR3 bases are TGTGCCAGTAGTATCCCGACAGGCAATCAGCCCCAGCATTTT. It is translated as CASSIPTGNQPQHF.

V usage is TRBV7-9 and J usage is TRBJ1-2; D not resolved. V was cut by 1 base and J by 4 bases, with 10 bases left in between. The V gene's germline CDR1 is SEHNR and CDR2 FQNEAQ (reference sequence). This CDR3 has 14 amino acids. CDR3 nucleotides: TGTGCCAGCAGCTTAGTTCCGCATATCTATGGCTACACCTTC. Translated, it gives CASSLVPHIYGYTF.

The rearrangement uses TRBV6-5 and TRBJ1-2; D gene ambiguous. Germline lookup yields CDR1 MNHEY and CDR2 SVGAGI. The CDR3 totals 13 residues. The V end was cut by 5 bases, the J end by 7 bases, with 14 bases between. The chain's CDR3 is CASSKTGKLGYTF. The DNA for the CDR3 is TGTGCCAGCAGTAAAACCGGGAAACTTGGCTACACCTTC.

The gene calls are TRBV5-1 and TRBJ2-2; tentatively, D is TRBD1 (6 bases). This CDR3 comprises 15 residues. Germline V CDR1 and CDR2: SGHRS, YFSETQ. V was clipped by 0 bases and J by 1 base, with 7 bases between them. CDR3 in DNA: TGCGCCAGCAGCTTGGGGGGACAGAACACCGGGGAGCTGTTTTTT. Its translation: CASSLGGQNTGELFF.

V usage is TRBV5-4 and J usage is TRBJ2-1, with 7 nucleotides matching TRBD1. This CDR3 is built from 15 residues. With 4 bases clipped from V and 4 bases from J, the junction kept 8 bases outside the gene matches. Germline CDR1 reads SGHNT; CDR2 reads YYREEE (reference sequence). As DNA, the CDR3 is TGTGCCAGCAGCACCGCCGGGACAGAATACAATGAGCAGTTCTTC. This translates into CASSTAGTEYNEQFF.

V usage is TRBV21-1 and J usage is TRBJ1-2. TRBV21-1 has pseudogene status. The CDR3 sequence is 14 residues long. The chain's CDR3 is CASSKTPRAWGYTF. Written as DNA, the CDR3 is TGTGCCAGCAGCAAAACTCCTCGGGCCTGGGGCTACACCTTC.

This chain links TRBV5-4 with TRBJ2-2; D not certain. The CDR3 is 14 residues long. Per the germline V gene, CDR1 is SGHNT and CDR2 is YYREEE (reference sequence). V lost 1 base and J lost 1, with 5 bases in between. The DNA of the CDR3 is TGTGCCAGCAGCTTGTACAGGAACACCGGGGAGCTGTTTTTT. It translates to CASSLYRNTGELFF.

The chain has TRBV5-4 and TRBJ2-5; D remains unclear. This CDR3 comprises 14 residues. Germline CDR1 reads SGHNT; CDR2 reads YYREEE (reference sequence). Trimming shortened V by 4 bases and J by 0 bases, and 10 bases separated the two germline ends. CDR3 nucleotides: TGTGCCAGCAGCCCAGACGCGTACCAAGAGACCCAGTACTTC. Protein product: CASSPDAYQETQYF.

The chain combines TRBV19 with TRBJ1-2; no clear D gene. The CDR3 consists of 16 residues. Trimming shortened V by 0 bases and J by 7 bases, and 18 bases separated the two germline ends. From germline, CDR1 is LNHDA and CDR2 SQIVND (reference sequence). The CDR3 DNA is TGTGCCAGTAGTATAGATGGTTGGGCAGGTTCGAGTGGCTACACCTTC. Protein: CASSIDGWAGSSGYTF.

The V gene is TRBV5-4, the J gene TRBJ1-6; maybe TRBD1 (5 bases). V was trimmed by 0 bases and J by 11 bases, leaving 12 bases between them. The CDR3 totals 14 residues. The germline gives CDR1 SGHNT, CDR2 YYREEE (reference sequence). The CDR3 coding sequence is TGTGCCAGCAGCTTGGCCGGACAAGGGGCACCCCTCCACTTT. Protein product: CASSLAGQGAPLHF.

The chain carries TRBV14 and TRBJ1-6, with D maybe TRBD1 (6 bases). The CDR3 contains 15 residues. V lost 1 base and J 6 bases, leaving 10 bases between the germline ends. Germline CDR1 SGHDN, CDR2 FVKESK. CDR3 sequence reads: CASSQGTASNSPLHF. The CDR3 DNA follows: TGTGCCAGCAGCCAAGGGACAGCGAGTAATTCACCCCTCCACTTT.